A selection of T cell receptor beta chains follows, all from one sample in a study of CD8+ T cells in alopecia areata. Libraries were prepared by immunoSEQ multiplex PCR; TCRdb keeps only in-frame clonotypes and omits some of them. Of some 130,000 clones in the sample, nearly 55% are singletons; the top ten hold around a sixth. The sequenced sample was CD8+ T cells sorted from blood, obtained at week 4, from a patient treated with tofacitinib. The receptors shown here come from a human donor with alopecia areata. CDR3s include the opening cysteine and the closing phenylalanine or tryptophan. D genes are given only for firm matches. Expanded clones are given a class, and other clones once, few, many or no size at all.

TRBJ1-6	.	TRBD1	TRBV6-6	TGTGCCAGCAGGACAGGGGAGAGCTCCTATAATTCACCCCTCCACTTT	CASRTGESSYNSPLHF
TRBJ1-6	once	.	TRBV30	TGTGCCTGGGGGCCGGGACTCATCAACTCCTATAATTCACCCCTCCACTTT	CAWGPGLINSYNSPLHF
TRBJ1-1	few	.	TRBV29-1	TGCAGCGTCGTTATCTTGACAGGGAACACTGAAGCTTTCTTT	CSVVILTGNTEAFF
TRBJ2-5	few	TRBD1	TRBV6-5	TGTGCCAGCAGTTACCACCCGGACAGGGAAAAAGAGACCCAGTACTTC	CASSYHPDREKETQYF
TRBJ2-7	.	.	TRBV11-2	TGTGCCAGCAGCTTAGCTGGGCCCCACGAGCAGTACTTC	CASSLAGPHEQYF
TRBJ2-5	.	TRBD1	TRBV7-9	TGTGCCAGCAGCTCCAAAGACAGGGGGCACGGCCAAGAGACCCAGTACTTC	CASSSKDRGHGQETQYF
TRBJ1-3	few	.	TRBV2	TGTGCCAGCAGTGAGATTCCGACAGTGACCTCTGGAAACACCATATATTTT	CASSEIPTVTSGNTIYF
TRBJ1-1	.	.	TRBV29-1	TGCAGCGTTGATTTGGGGAGCACTGAAGCTTTCTTT	CSVDLGSTEAFF
TRBJ1-1	.	.	TRBV30	TGTGCCTGGAGTTGGGACATGAACACTGAAGCTTTCTTT	CAWSWDMNTEAFF
TRBJ1-2	.	.	TRBV9	TGTGCCAGCAGCGTAGGGAGGGGAATAATTACTAACTATGGCTACACCTTC	CASSVGRGIITNYGYTF
TRBJ1-1	.	TRBD1	TRBV30	TGTGCCTGGATAGACAGGGGGCAAGTTGAAGCTTTCTTT	CAWIDRGQVEAFF
TRBJ2-7	.	.	TRBV30	TGTGCCTGGAACTGGGGGTCTGTCCCCTCCTACGAGCAGTACTTC	CAWNWGSVPSYEQYF
TRBJ2-7	.	.	TRBV18	TGTGCCAGCTCGTTGCCCGATGACTACGAGCAGTACTTC	CASSLPDDYEQYF
TRBJ1-4	few	TRBD1	TRBV29-1	TGCAGCGTTGCAGGGGGAGATAGTGAAAAACTGTTTTTT	CSVAGGDSEKLFF
TRBJ1-2	.	.	TRBV29-1	TGCAGCGTTGATCTGGGGGGGATCGGCTACACCTTC	CSVDLGGIGYTF
TRBJ2-7	.	TRBD2	TRBV5-6	TGTGCCAGCAGCCCGGGAGCGGGGTACGAGCAGTACTTC	CASSPGAGYEQYF
TRBJ2-6	.	.	TRBV6-5	TGTGCCAGCAGTCAAACAGGGGGGGCCAACGTCCTGACTTTC	CASSQTGGANVLTF
TRBJ1-5	few	.	TRBV15	TGTGCCACCAGCAGAGACCAGACAGTCAATCAGCCCCAGCATTTT	CATSRDQTVNQPQHF
TRBJ1-5	once	TRBD1	TRBV15	TGTGCCACCAGCAGAGATCTGGGACAGGGGTGGCAGCCCCAGCATTTT	CATSRDLGQGWQPQHF
TRBJ2-7	.	.	TRBV5-4	TGTGCCAGCAGCTACGACAGATCCTACGAGCAGTACTTC	CASSYDRSYEQYF
TRBJ2-7	.	TRBD1	TRBV5-1	TGTGCCAGCAGCGCCTCCGGGACAGGGTACCACGAGCAGTACTTC	CASSASGTGYHEQYF
TRBJ2-7	.	.	TRBV2	TGTGCCAGCGATGGGTCCTTGGGGCAGTACTTC	CASDGSLGQYF
TRBJ2-2	few	.	TRBV29-1	TGCAGCGTTGTTAAGGAGGACACCGGGGAGCTGTTTTTT	CSVVKEDTGELFF
TRBJ2-1	.	.	TRBV15	TGTGCCACCAGCAGACAGGGGCACAATGAGCAGTTCTTC	CATSRQGHNEQFF
TRBJ1-1	few	.	TRBV11-2	TGTGCCAGCAGCCAAATAGGTACTGAAGCTTTCTTT	CASSQIGTEAFF
TRBJ1-1	.	.	TRBV29-1	TGCAGCGTCGAAGGGCCGTCCCCAAAGACCATGAACACTGAAGCTTTCTTT	CSVEGPSPKTMNTEAFF
TRBJ2-7	once	TRBD1	TRBV30	TGTGCCTGGAGTGCCCCAGGGGGCTCAAACGAGCAGTACTTC	CAWSAPGGSNEQYF
TRBJ2-7	.	.	TRBV10-3	TGTGCCACGCAAGGCAGTTACGAGCAGTACTTC	CATQGSYEQYF
TRBJ2-7	.	TRBD2	TRBV5-4	TGTGCCAGCAGCTCGCTCGGCGCGGGGGGGCCCGACGAGCAGTACTTC	CASSSLGAGGPDEQYF
TRBJ1-1	.	.	TRBV6-1	TGTGCCAGCAGTGAATGGAAGGGTATGAACACTGAAGCTTTCTTT	CASSEWKGMNTEAFF
TRBJ2-1	few	.	TRBV7-9	TGTGCCAGCAGCTTATTCGGACGGAACCCCAATGAGCAGTTCTTC	CASSLFGRNPNEQFF
TRBJ1-5	.	TRBD1	TRBV7-9	TGTGCCAGCAGCCTAGGGACAGGACTTCTTAGCAATCAGCCCCAGCATTTT	CASSLGTGLLSNQPQHF
TRBJ2-7	.	TRBD1	TRBV6-5	TGTGCCAGCAGAAGCGGACAGGGAATCCACGAGCAGTACTTC	CASRSGQGIHEQYF
TRBJ2-1	few	.	TRBV15	TGTGCCACCAGCAGAGTCAACCTACTAGAGAATGAGCAGTTCTTC	CATSRVNLLENEQFF
TRBJ2-2	once	.	TRBV5-6	TGTGCCAGCAGCTTGGAGGGACCCGGGGAGCTGTTTTTT	CASSLEGPGELFF
TRBJ1-5	.	.	TRBV2	TGTGCCAGCAGTGGGGGCGGGTGGGGCAATCAGCCCCAGCATTTT	CASSGGGWGNQPQHF
TRBJ2-7	few	TRBD1	TRBV13	TGTGCCAGCAACGAGGACAGGGCTTACGAGCAGTACTTC	CASNEDRAYEQYF
TRBJ1-1	.	.	TRBV9	TGTGCCAGCAGCGTTGGGGTGGAGACTGAAGCTTTCTTT	CASSVGVETEAFF
TRBJ1-2	few	.	TRBV6-5	TGTGCCAGCGCCCTCACCCAGGGTGGCTACACCTTC	CASALTQGGYTF
TRBJ2-5	.	.	TRBV10-3	TGTGCCATCAGTGAGACTAGCATCCAAGAGACCCAGTACTTC	CAISETSIQETQYF
TRBJ2-7	.	TRBD1	TRBV10-3	TGTGCCATCAGTGGCAGTCCCGGGACAGTTTACGAGCAGTACTTC	CAISGSPGTVYEQYF
TRBJ1-1	few	.	TRBV7-9	TGTGCCAGCAGCTTAGGAGGGGATGAAGCTTTCTTT	CASSLGGDEAFF
TRBJ1-5	.	.	TRBV27	TGTGCCAGCAGTTTATCGGACGGGAGCAATCAGCCCCAGCATTTT	CASSLSDGSNQPQHF
TRBJ1-1	few	.	TRBV30	TGTGCCTGGGATTCGGGCAGTACTGAAGCTTTCTTT	CAWDSGSTEAFF
TRBJ2-5	few	.	TRBV10-3	TGTGCCATCAGTGAGTCGGGAGCTTTGGGCCGGGACCAGTACTTC	CAISESGALGRDQYF
TRBJ2-5	few	.	TRBV11-2	TGTGCCAGCAGCTTAGATTTAGAGGAGACCCAGTACTTC	CASSLDLEETQYF
TRBJ1-1	once	.	TRBV6-5	TGTGCCAGCAAGATTTACCCCGAGACTGAAGCTTTCTTT	CASKIYPETEAFF
TRBJ2-2	.	.	TRBV5-1	TGCGCCAGCAGCTTGTCCGGTATTAGGGAAACCGGGGAGCTGTTTTTT	CASSLSGIRETGELFF